The source of this TCR beta chain is a study of T-cell reconstitution after alpha-beta-depleted transplantation in children. The CDR3 length is 15 residues. The germline V and J ends were trimmed by 1 base and 2 bases, with 11 bases remaining between them. The library targeted TCRbeta and was prepared with unique molecular identifiers. TCRdb re-called the PCR reads through MiXCR, storing one row per CDR3 protein. The sample lists around 600,000 distinct CDR3 sequences; roughly a tenth were seen once. This clonotype was seen a handful of times. The sequencing used PBMCs from the stem cell graft donor, collected from the stem cell graft. The rearrangement uses TRBV12-3 or TRBV12-4 and TRBJ2-5; no reliable D call. This TCR derives from a human donor who donated a stem cell graft to a child with acute myeloid leukemia. The CDR3 bases are TGTGCCAGCAGTTTAGTCGGAGACTCACAAGAGACCCAGTACTTC. Its protein product is CASSLVGDSQETQYF.